This entry lists 21 T cell receptor beta chains sequenced from one sample in a study of cytomegalovirus exposure and HLA in healthy donors. Use of 60 Vbeta and 13 Jbeta primers characterized the PCR. Clones were read by immunoSEQ multiplex PCR, and TCRdb kept only the in-frame ones, dropping some. Seen here are more than 110,000 clones, around four fifths observed once, and the top ten hold 1.4% to 1.5%. Material: PBMCs. The receptors were gathered from a man aged 25-45 years in good health and CMV-seropositive.

V and J are TRBV19 and TRBJ2-3; D might be TRBD1 (6 bases). CDR3 size: 13 residues. The ends were cut back, 5 bases at V and 4 bases at J, with 10 bases in the middle. From germline, CDR1 is LNHDA and CDR2 SQIVND (reference sequence). The CDR3 nucleotides read TGTGCCAGTAGTTGGACAGTACCAGATACGCAGTATTTT. Amino acids: CASSWTVPDTQYF.

The chain is built from TRBV7-2 and TRBJ2-1, with 9 bases lining up with TRBD2. The CDR3 spans 16 residues. V was pared by 5 bases and J by 5 bases, with 10 bases of the junction left unmatched. Germline CDR1 SGHTA, CDR2 FQGNSA. CDR3 DNA: TGTGCCAGCAGCACGCGACCAGGCGGGGGGGACAATGAGCAGTTCTTC. Its translation: CASSTRPGGGDNEQFF.

CDR3 protein: CASSLSSPTGELFF. The CDR3 coding sequence is TGTGCCAGCTCACTTAGCTCGCCCACCGGGGAGCTGTTTTTT. The rearrangement uses TRBV18 and TRBJ2-2; D not certain. This CDR3 is built from 14 residues. The V gene lost 4 bases and the J gene lost 4 bases, with 10 bases spanning the gap. CDR1 is KGHSH, CDR2 LQKENI, per germline.

The chain uses TRBV6-5 and TRBJ2-7; TRBD1 agrees at 9 bases. Germline V lookup: CDR1 MNHEY, CDR2 SVGAGI. The ends lost 6 bases at V and 9 bases at J; junction bases unmatched: 12. This CDR3 contains 14 residues. CDR3 amino acids: CASRTTGGAQVQYF. Written as DNA, the CDR3 is TGTGCCAGCAGGACCACAGGGGGCGCGCAGGTGCAGTACTTC.

The chain employs TRBV14 and TRBJ1-1; TRBD1 matches 8 bases. From germline, CDR1 is SGHDN and CDR2 FVKESK. There are 14 residues in the CDR3. The V and J ends lost 3 bases and 5 bases, in that order; junction bases with no gene match: 5. The CDR3 nucleotides read TGTGCCAGCAGCCAGCAGGGGGCGCGGACTGAAGCTTTCTTT. This translates into CASSQQGARTEAFF.

The rearrangement links TRBV28 to TRBJ2-2; TRBD1 agrees at 11 bases. The CDR3 has 15 amino acids. Germline-derived CDR1 and CDR2 are MDHEN and SYDVKM. V shed 6 bases, J shed 7 bases, and the junction held 7 bases outside the gene matches. The CDR3 DNA is TGTGCCAGCAGGGCGGACAGGGGGCTAATCGGGGAGCTGTTTTTT. It is translated as CASRADRGLIGELFF.

This clone came up a few times. The rearrangement joins TRBV10-2 to TRBJ2-1; the match to TRBD2 covers 11 bases. The V gene's germline CDR1 is WSHSY and CDR2 SAAADI. The V gene end was trimmed by 2 bases and the J gene end by 7 bases; junction bases not matched to a gene: 4. The CDR3 has 15 amino acids. CDR3 in amino acids: CASSEELAGVNEQFF. CDR3 sequence (DNA): TGCGCCAGCAGTGAGGAACTAGCGGGAGTAAATGAGCAGTTCTTC.

The chain uses TRBV1 and TRBJ2-1; TRBD2, as called in the table, went unchecked against the DNA. TRBV1 counts as a pseudogene. This CDR3 is 17 amino acids long. CDR3 amino acids: CTSSQAPHGEGLEGQFF. The DNA of the CDR3 is TGCACCAGCAGCCAAGCTCCCCATGGGGAGGGCCTCGAAGGGCAGTTCTTC.

This rearrangement joins TRBV19 to TRBJ2-2; D might be TRBD2 (6 bases). This CDR3 contains 15 residues. CDR1 and CDR2 from the germline V gene are LNHDA and SQIVND (reference sequence). Trimming took off 7 bases at V and 7 bases at J, with 19 bases between the two ends. The CDR3 nucleotides are TGTGCCAGTACCGATGGGAGGCAGGGTGGCGGGGAGCTGTTTTTT. The encoded protein is CASTDGRQGGGELFF.

In its sample, this clone was seen a few times. J is TRBJ1-1 and V is TRBV19; a possible D gene is TRBD1 (5 bases). The CDR3 consists of 18 residues. CDR1 is LNHDA, CDR2 SQIVND, per germline (reference sequence). The V and J ends lost 3 bases and 1 base respectively, with 21 bases between them. CDR3: CASSMRRAGGSQNTEAFF. CDR3 bases: TGTGCCAGTAGTATGCGAAGAGCCGGGGGTTCCCAGAACACTGAAGCTTTCTTT.

J is TRBJ2-7 and V is TRBV27; 9 bases are a match to TRBD1. Germline V gene sequence: CDR1 MNHEY, CDR2 SMNVEV (reference sequence). This CDR3 is built from 14 residues. V gave up 5 bases and J gave up 3 bases; unmatched junction bases: 5. CDR3 bases: TGTGCCAGCAGTGAAGGACAGGGGATCTACGAGCAGTACTTC. It yields the protein CASSEGQGIYEQYF.

This clone was recorded once. V usage is TRBV15 and J usage is TRBJ2-5; 9 bases line up with TRBD2. The CDR3 spans 17 residues. CDR1 and CDR2 (germline): LNHNV, YYDKDF (reference sequence). After removal of 4 bases from V and 5 bases from J, the junction contained 14 bases not matched to a gene. CDR3 nucleotide sequence: TGTGCCACCAGCACTAACGACGCCGGGACTAGCTTGGAGACCCAGTACTTC. Its translation is CATSTNDAGTSLETQYF. The variable domain in full, completed from reference TRBV15 and TRBJ2-5, reads DAMVIQNPRYQVTQFGKPVTLSCSQTLNHNVMYWYQQKSSQAPKLLFHYYDKDFNNEADTPDNFQSRRPNTSFCFLDIRSPGLGDTAMYLCATSTNDAGTSLETQYFGPGTRLLVL.

As DNA, the CDR3 is TGTGCCAGCCGGAGGTTAGTCTACGAGCAGTACTTC. Translating gives CASRRLVYEQYF. This chain joins TRBV2 and TRBJ2-7; D might be TRBD2 (5 bases). Germline lookup yields CDR1 SNHLY and CDR2 FYNNEI. The CDR3 extends over 12 amino acids. Trimming pared 8 bases from V and 3 bases from J, leaving 11 bases between.

The rearrangement uses TRBV5-1 and TRBJ1-1; no reliable D call. Germline loops: CDR1 SGHRS, CDR2 YFSETQ. The CDR3 runs 11 residues. V was clipped by 7 bases and J by 11 bases, with 15 bases between them. CDR3 bases: TGCGCCAGCGGACCCACCGGCGGGGCTTTCTTT. Protein product: CASGPTGGAFF.

The rearrangement joins TRBV19 to TRBJ2-3; 11 nucleotides match TRBD2. Germline V gene data show CDR1 as LNHDA and CDR2 as SQIVND (reference sequence). Germline trimming cut 6 bases from V and 3 bases from J; bases unmatched to any gene: 8. The CDR3 covers 16 residues. CDR3 loop: CASSNLAGGRTDTQYF. In DNA, the CDR3 is TGTGCCAGTAGCAACCTAGCGGGGGGCCGGACAGATACGCAGTATTTT.

The genes are TRBV11-2 and TRBJ2-1; perhaps TRBD2 as D (6 bases). This CDR3 contains 14 residues. Germline V gene sequence: CDR1 SGHAT, CDR2 FQNNGV. V lost 5 bases, J lost 7 bases, and 15 bases lay in between. CDR3 sequence reads: CASSPPGATNEQFF. CDR3 coding DNA: TGTGCCAGCAGCCCCCCGGGAGCAACAAATGAGCAGTTCTTC.

The chain links TRBV30 to TRBJ1-1; no definite D call. The CDR3 loop spans 12 amino acids. Germline V gene data show CDR1 as GTSNPN and CDR2 as SVGIG (reference sequence). The germline V and J ends were trimmed by 3 bases and 1 base, with 6 bases remaining between them. CDR3 DNA sequence: TGTGCCTGGAGCGGAGGGAACACTGAAGCTTTCTTT. Its protein is CAWSGGNTEAFF.

This chain links TRBV7-2 with TRBJ1-4; perhaps TRBD1 as D (6 bases). From germline, CDR1 is SGHTA and CDR2 FQGNSA. The CDR3 extends over 15 amino acids. The V end was cut by 5 bases, the J end by 8 bases, with 18 bases between. The CDR3 loop is CASSAPPTGQEKLFF. For the CDR3, the DNA is TGTGCCAGCAGCGCCCCCCCGACAGGCCAAGAAAAACTGTTTTTT. Variable domain in full (rest from reference TRBV7-2 and TRBJ1-4): GAGVSQSPSNKVTEKGKDVELRCDPISGHTALYWYRQSLGQGLEFLIYFQGNSAPDKSGLPSDRFSAERTGGSVSTLTIQRTQQEDSAVYLCASSAPPTGQEKLFFGSGTQLSVL.

The V call is TRBV7-2, the J call TRBJ2-7; TRBD1 matches at 11 bases. The CDR3 consists of 16 residues. Germline CDR1 SGHTA, CDR2 FQGNSA. The V segment lost 0 bases and the J segment 2 bases; nucleotides outside the gene matches: 3. The CDR3 bases are TGTGCCAGCAGCTTAGCAGGACAGGGGGCGGCCTACGAGCAGTACTTC. It is translated as CASSLAGQGAAYEQYF.

Turning to this clone: Other DNA sequences within the sample encode an identical CDR3. The J gene is TRBJ2-7, the V gene TRBV7-9, with D hard to call. Trimming pared 5 bases from V and 4 bases from J, leaving 6 bases between. CDR3 size: 11 residues. The germline CDR1 and CDR2 sequences are SEHNR and FQNEAQ (reference sequence). CDR3 amino acids: CASSREYEQYF. CDR3 bases: TGTGCCAGCAGCAGAGAATACGAGCAGTACTTC.

The V call is TRBV2, the J call TRBJ2-2; D call uncertain. The CDR3 covers 13 residues. The V gene lost 4 bases and the J gene lost 4 bases, with 7 bases spanning the gap. Germline V gene lookup returns CDR1 SNHLY and CDR2 FYNNEI. Here the CDR3 reads CASSARLTGELFF. CDR3 in DNA: TGTGCCAGCAGTGCGCGACTCACCGGGGAGCTGTTTTTT.